The 5 T cell receptor beta chains below all came from one sample that was sequenced in a study of blood T cells in healthy people across ages (dated by TCRdb to the mid-2010s). The library came from 5' RACE. The listed sequencing device is Illumina HiSeq 2500. A second PCR of about 6 to 12 cycles was run with a J-beta primer mix and a sample-barcoded 5' primer. In TCRdb, the public reads were trimmed at Q25 with fastp and aligned with MiXCR, with productive beta chains retained. Duplicate CDR3 protein sequences are folded into a single record with the most common DNA and genes. The sample table shows 1.4 million to 1.5 million distinct CDR3 sequences, and approximately 38% are seen once. Around 8% of the sample belongs to the ten largest clones. The specimen was blood. The receptors here all came from a woman between 18 and 29 years old in good health.

V gene TRBV20-1 combines with J gene TRBJ2-3, with 15 bases that match TRBD2. After removal of 6 bases from V and 6 bases from J, the junction contained 7 bases not matched to a gene. This CDR3 contains 15 residues. CDR1 is DFQATT, CDR2 SNEGSKA, per germline (reference sequence). CDR3 DNA: TGCAGTGCCAGGGGACTAGCGGGGGGCTTGGATACGCAGTATTTT. Its protein product is CSARGLAGGLDTQYF.

V and J are TRBV12-3 or TRBV12-4 and TRBJ2-1; TRBD1 agrees at 12 bases. CDR3 size: 14 residues. Trimming at V came to 5 bases and at J to 8 bases, leaving 4 bases not matched to a gene. CDR3 coding DNA: TGTGCCAGCAGTAGGGGACAGGGGGCCGATGAGCAGTTCTTC. It specifies CASSRGQGADEQFF.

The rearrangement uses TRBV10-3 and TRBJ2-7; 12 bases fit TRBD1. Germline V gene lookup returns CDR1 ENHRY and CDR2 SYGVKD. The CDR3 covers 15 residues. V was pared by 7 bases and J by 2 bases, with 6 bases of the junction left unmatched. CDR3 bases: TGTGCCATCAAGCTGGGACAGGGGGCCGCCTACGAGCAGTACTTC. Translated, it gives CAIKLGQGAAYEQYF.

The chain recombines TRBV10-2 with TRBJ1-6; D remains unclear. Trimming pared 3 bases from V and 18 bases from J, leaving 12 bases between. This CDR3 comprises 11 residues. Germline lookup yields CDR1 WSHSY and CDR2 SAAADI. CDR3 amino acids: CASSDNGPAHF. For the CDR3, the DNA is TGCGCCAGCAGTGATAACGGACCGGCCCACTTT.

The chain employs TRBV20-1 and TRBJ2-7, with TRBD2 as a possible D gene (6 bases). The CDR3 covers 17 residues. Trimming took 0 bases from V and 4 from J, leaving 22 bases between them. CDR1 is DFQATT, CDR2 SNEGSKA, per germline (reference sequence). The CDR3 region is CSARDVGVGGNGYEQYF. Written as DNA, the CDR3 is TGCAGTGCTAGAGATGTAGGGGTCGGAGGGAATGGTTACGAGCAGTACTTC.